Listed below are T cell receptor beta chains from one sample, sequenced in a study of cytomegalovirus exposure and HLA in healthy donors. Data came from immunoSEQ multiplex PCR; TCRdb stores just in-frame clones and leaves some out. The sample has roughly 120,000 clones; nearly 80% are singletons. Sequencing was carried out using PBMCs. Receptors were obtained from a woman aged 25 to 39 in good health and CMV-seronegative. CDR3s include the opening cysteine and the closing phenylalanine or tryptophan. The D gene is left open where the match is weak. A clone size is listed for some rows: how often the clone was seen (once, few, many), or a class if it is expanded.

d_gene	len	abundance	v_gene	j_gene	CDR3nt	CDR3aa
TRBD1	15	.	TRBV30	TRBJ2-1	TGTGCCTGGGCGGCGGGGACAGGGCGAACCAATGAGCAGTTCTTC	CAWAAGTGRTNEQFF
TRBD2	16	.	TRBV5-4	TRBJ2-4	TGTGCCAGCAGCTTGGCCGGGGGGATCAGAGGGAACATTCAGTACTTC	CASSLAGGIRGNIQYF
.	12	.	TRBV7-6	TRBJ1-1	TGTGCCAGCAGCGGGGGGGGCACTGAAGCTTTCTTT	CASSGGGTEAFF
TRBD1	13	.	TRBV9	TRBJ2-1	TGTGCCAGCAGCGTGGGACAGATCGATGAGCAGTTCTTC	CASSVGQIDEQFF
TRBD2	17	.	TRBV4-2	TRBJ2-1	TGTGCCAGCAGTCATCCGGCGGGGGGGACGACCTACAATGAGCAGTTCTTC	CASSHPAGGTTYNEQFF
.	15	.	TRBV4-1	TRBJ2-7	TGCGCCAGCAGCCAAAGGACAGAGAAAGTTTACGAGCAGTACTTC	CASSQRTEKVYEQYF
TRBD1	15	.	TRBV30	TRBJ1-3	TGTGCCTGGGGGGGGACAGAACTAAGCGGAAACACCATATATTTT	CAWGGTELSGNTIYF
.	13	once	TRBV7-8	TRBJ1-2	TGTGCCAGCAGCGCCGACAGCCGATATGGCTACACCTTC	CASSADSRYGYTF
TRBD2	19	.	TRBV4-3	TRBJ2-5	TGCGCCAGCAGCCATTTCCACGGGACTAGCGGGGGGCCCCAAGAGACCCAGTACTTC	CASSHFHGTSGGPQETQYF
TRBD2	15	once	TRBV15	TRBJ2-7	TGTGCCACCAGCAGTGATATACTAGCGGGAGCCGAGCAGTACTTC	CATSSDILAGAEQYF
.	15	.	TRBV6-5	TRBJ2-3	TGTGCCAGCAGTTACTCGAGGGGGTCCTTAGATACGCAGTATTTT	CASSYSRGSLDTQYF
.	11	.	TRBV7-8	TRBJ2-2	TGTGCCAGCAGCCCGGCCGGGGAGCTGTTTTTT	CASSPAGELFF
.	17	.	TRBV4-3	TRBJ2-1	TGCGCCAGCAGCCAAGATCTACTAGCCCGGGGTTACAATGAGCAGTTCTTC	CASSQDLLARGYNEQFF
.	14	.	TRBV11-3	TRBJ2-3	TGTGCCAGCAGCGGAGGGGGCATCACAGATACGCAGTATTTT	CASSGGGITDTQYF
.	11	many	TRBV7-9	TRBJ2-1	TGTGCCAGTTCTAGTTGGCTTGAGCAGTTCTTC	CASSSWLEQFF
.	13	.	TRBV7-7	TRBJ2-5	TGTGCCAGCAGCTCGACAGGTGTAGAGACCCAGTACTTC	CASSSTGVETQYF
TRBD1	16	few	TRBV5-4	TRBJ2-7	TGTGCCAGCAGCCCTACCCTGACAGGGGAGCAATACGAGCAGTACTTC	CASSPTLTGEQYEQYF
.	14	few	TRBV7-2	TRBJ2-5	TGTGCCAGCAGCTTTAGGGACACCCAAGAGACCCAGTACTTC	CASSFRDTQETQYF
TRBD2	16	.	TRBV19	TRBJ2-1	TGTGCCAGTACCAGAACTAGCGGGGAATCCTACAATGAGCAGTTCTTC	CASTRTSGESYNEQFF
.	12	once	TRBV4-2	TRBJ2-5	TGTGCCAGCAGCCAAAACAGAGAGACCCAGTACTTC	CASSQNRETQYF
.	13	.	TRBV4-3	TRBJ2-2	TGCGCCAGCAGCCGGGACTTAGCCGGGGAGCTGTTTTTT	CASSRDLAGELFF
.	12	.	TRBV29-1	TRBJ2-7	TGCAGCGTTGGGGTCGGGTCCTACGAGCAGTACTTC	CSVGVGSYEQYF
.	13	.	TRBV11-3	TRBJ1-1	TGTGCCAGCAGTTTTAAGAGGAACACTGAAGCTTTCTTT	CASSFKRNTEAFF
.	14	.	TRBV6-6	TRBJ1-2	TGTGCCAGCAGCTACGTCGGGGAGGGGTATGGCTACACCTTC	CASSYVGEGYGYTF
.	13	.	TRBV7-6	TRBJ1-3	TGTGCCAGCAGCTTGAATTTAGGAGACACCATATATTTT	CASSLNLGDTIYF
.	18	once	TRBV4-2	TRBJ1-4	TGTGCCAGCAGCCCCGGACCTGGGGAGGGCTGGACTAATGAAAAACTGTTTTTT	CASSPGPGEGWTNEKLFF
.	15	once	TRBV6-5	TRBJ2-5	TGTGCCAGCAGTTACGACAGACGGTACCAAGAGACCCAGTACTTC	CASSYDRRYQETQYF
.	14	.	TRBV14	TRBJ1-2	TGTGCCAGCAGCCACCGAACTCCAGGGTATGGCTACACCTTC	CASSHRTPGYGYTF
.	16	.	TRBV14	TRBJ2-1	TGTGCCAGCAGCCAAGATTGGTCAGATTCCTACAATGAGCAGTTCTTC	CASSQDWSDSYNEQFF
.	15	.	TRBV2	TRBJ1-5	TGTGCCAGCAAAACGGCAGGGGCGCCGAATCAGCCCCAGCATTTT	CASKTAGAPNQPQHF
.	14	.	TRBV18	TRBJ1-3	TGTGCCAGCTCACTGGACAGTTCTGGAAACACCATATATTTT	CASSLDSSGNTIYF
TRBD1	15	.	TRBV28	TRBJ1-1	TGTGCCAGCAGTTATCAACAGGGGGCGGCCATGAAAGCTTTCTTT	CASSYQQGAAMKAFF
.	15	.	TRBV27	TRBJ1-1	TGTGCCAGCGACCCTCATGGGGGGGGCACATCTGAAGCTTTCTTT	CASDPHGGGTSEAFF
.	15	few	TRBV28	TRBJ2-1	TGTGCCAGCAGTTTATTACTGATCGCCTACAATGAGCAGTTCTTC	CASSLLLIAYNEQFF
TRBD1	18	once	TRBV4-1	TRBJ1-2	TGCGCCAGCAGCCCCGTAAGGGGGAAAAACAGGGGATTTAATGGCTACACCTTC	CASSPVRGKNRGFNGYTF
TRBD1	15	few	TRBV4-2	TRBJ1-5	TGTGCCAGCAGCAGAAACAGGGGGGAGAATCAGCCCCAGCATTTT	CASSRNRGENQPQHF
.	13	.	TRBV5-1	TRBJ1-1	TGCGCCAGCAGCTTCGTAACAGGATCTGAAGCTTTCTTT	CASSFVTGSEAFF
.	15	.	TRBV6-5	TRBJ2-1	TGTGCCAGCAGCCCCTGGGGGGGGCGCCGCCATGAGCAGTTCTTC	CASSPWGGRRHEQFF
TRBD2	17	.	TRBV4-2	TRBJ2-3	TGTGCCAGCAGCCAAGATATTGGCGGGAGGGCGGCAGATACGCAGTATTTT	CASSQDIGGRAADTQYF
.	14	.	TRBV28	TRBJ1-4	TGTGCCAGCAGTCCCTTCGTTAATAATGAAAAACTGTTTTTT	CASSPFVNNEKLFF
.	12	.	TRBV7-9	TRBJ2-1	TGTGCCAGCAGCCCCTCTGGTGGCGAGCAGTTCTTC	CASSPSGGEQFF
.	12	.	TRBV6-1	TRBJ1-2	TGTGCCAGCAGCCGGGGGGCCTATGGCTACACCTTC	CASSRGAYGYTF
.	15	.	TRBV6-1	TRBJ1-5	TGTGCCAGCAGAGAAGCCCGGGGATTGAAACAGCCCCAGCATTTT	CASREARGLKQPQHF
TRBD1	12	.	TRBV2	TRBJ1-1	TGTGCCAGGGGGACAGGGGGCACTGAAGCTTTCTTT	CARGTGGTEAFF